These 14 T cell receptor beta chains came from one sample sequenced in a study of sequential checkpoint blockade in melanoma. Treatment in this sample: randomized to nivolumab then ipilimumab (arm A) or the reverse (arm B). The data were produced by immunoSEQ multiplex PCR, yet TCRdb's version contains in-frame clones alone and is incomplete. The table lists fewer than 13,000 clones, around 73% of them singletons. The specimen was CD8+ T cells sorted from blood (inferred from file names), collected from a patient given nivolumab and ipilimumab in sequence. Source of these receptors: a human donor with melanoma.

The V gene is TRBV7-9, the J gene TRBJ1-3; D is possibly TRBD1 (6 bases). Trimming took 1 base from V and 4 from J, leaving 14 bases between them. Germline CDR1 reads SEHNR; CDR2 reads FQNEAQ (reference sequence). CDR3 size: 16 residues. CDR3 sequence: CASSLEGWTAGNTIYF. The CDR3 nucleotides read TGTGCCAGCAGCTTAGAGGGGTGGACAGCCGGAAACACCATATATTTT.

The V and J genes are TRBV6-4 and TRBJ2-1, with 10 bases fitting TRBD2. Germline CDR1 reads MRHNA; CDR2 reads SNTAGT. The J segment lost 8 bases and the V segment lost 6 bases, leaving 10 bases of the junction unmatched. The CDR3 runs 15 residues. In DNA, the CDR3 is TGTGCCAGCAGCCCTAGCGGGAGCGATCCCCATGAGCAGTTCTTC. Encoded protein: CASSPSGSDPHEQFF.

This clone was recorded only once. This chain connects TRBV15 to TRBJ1-4; 7 bases match TRBD1. V dropped 1 base and J dropped 12; count of bases not matched to a gene: 8. The germline V gene has CDR1 LNHNV and CDR2 YYDKDF (reference sequence). The CDR3 runs 14 residues. The CDR3 loop is CATSRGGQANELFF. CDR3 DNA sequence: TGTGCCACCAGCAGAGGTGGACAGGCGAATGAACTGTTTTTT.

The V call is TRBV27, the J call TRBJ2-1, with 7 bases matching TRBD1. The V gene end was trimmed by 8 bases and the J gene end by 4 bases; junction bases not matched to a gene: 2. Per germline, CDR1 MNHEY and CDR2 SMNVEV (reference sequence). The CDR3 is 12 amino acids. As DNA, the CDR3 is TGTGCCAGCCGGACAGGTTACAATGAGCAGTTCTTC. Amino acid sequence: CASRTGYNEQFF.

This clone turned up a few times. CDR3 in amino acids: CASEGLTTNGYTF. Written as DNA, the CDR3 is TGTGCCAGCGAAGGACTGACGACAAATGGCTACACCTTC. The chain joins TRBV5-5 to TRBJ1-2; no reliable D call. Germline V gene data show CDR1 as SGHKS and CDR2 as YYEKEE (reference sequence). Trimming pared 7 bases from V and 6 bases from J, leaving 16 bases between. This CDR3 has 13 residues. Supplemented by reference TRBV5-5 and TRBJ1-2, the full variable domain reads DAGVTQSPTHLIKTRGQQVTLRCSPISGHKSVSWYQQVLGQGPQFIFQYYEKEERGRGNFPDRFSARQFPNYSSELNVNALLLGDSALYLCASEGLTTNGYTFGSGTRLTVV.

This clone was seen a handful of times. The chain couples TRBV6-1 to TRBJ2-7, with 8 bases identical to TRBD2. The length of the CDR3 is 16 residues. Per the germline V gene, CDR1 is MNHNS and CDR2 is SASEGT. Trimming took 0 bases from V and 4 from J; bases not matched to a gene: 8. The CDR3 protein is CASSEAPSGRGYEQYV. CDR3 coding DNA: TGTGCCAGCAGTGAAGCGCCCAGCGGGAGAGGGTACGAGCAGTACGTC.

In this sample, this clone turned up once. The V call is TRBV6-4, the J call TRBJ1-2; TRBD1 aligns across 8 bases. J lost 4 bases, V lost 4 bases, and 11 bases had no gene match. Per germline, CDR1 MRHNA and CDR2 SNTAGT. CDR3 length equals 16 residues. CDR3 nucleotide sequence: TGTGCCAGCAGTGGAATGAGTGACAGGGGAACCTATGGCTACACCTTC. Its translation: CASSGMSDRGTYGYTF.

The chain joins TRBV27 to TRBJ2-7, with a weak D call TRBD1 (6 bases). The CDR3 extends over 13 amino acids. V shed 6 bases and J shed 0 bases, with 9 bases lying between them. From germline, CDR1 is MNHEY and CDR2 SMNVEV (reference sequence). CDR3 nucleotides: TGTGCCAGCAGGAGGGGGAGCTCCTACGAGCAGTACGTC. Its translation is CASRRGSSYEQYV.

The chain combines TRBV14 with TRBJ1-1, with TRBD1 matching over 8 bases. With 0 bases clipped from V and 5 bases from J, the junction kept 5 bases outside the gene matches. The CDR3 loop spans 15 amino acids. From germline, CDR1 is SGHDN and CDR2 FVKESK. The CDR3 DNA follows: TGTGCCAGCAGCCAAGACAGGGGGCGCGAAACTGAAGCTTTCTTT. It specifies CASSQDRGRETEAFF.

This clone was picked up one time. The gene calls are TRBV18 and TRBJ1-1; no clear D. Germline values: CDR1 KGHSH, CDR2 LQKENI. This CDR3 region has 15 residues. V shed 1 base and J shed 3 bases, with 12 bases lying between them. DNA for the CDR3: TGTGCCAGCTCACCACGAACTGGGCTCGACACTGAAGCTTTCTTT. Translated: CASSPRTGLDTEAFF.

This clone came up a few times. V is TRBV15 and J is TRBJ2-2, with 9 bases matching TRBD1. Germline assignment: CDR1 LNHNV and CDR2 YYDKDF (reference sequence). The CDR3 runs to 14 residues. With 5 bases clipped from V and 3 bases from J, the junction kept 1 base outside the gene matches. The CDR3: CATSRTGDTGELFF. The DNA for the CDR3 is TGTGCCACCAGCCGGACAGGGGACACCGGGGAGCTGTTTTTT.

This chain joins TRBV12-5 and TRBJ1-2; possibly TRBD1 for D (5 bases). From germline, CDR1 is LGHNT and CDR2 FRNRAP. This CDR3 contains 16 residues. V was trimmed by 2 bases and J by 4 bases, leaving 17 bases between them. CDR3 in amino acids: CASGLPGLRGSYGYTF. For the CDR3, the DNA is TGTGCTAGTGGTTTGCCGGGACTCCGGGGGAGCTATGGCTACACCTTC.

The J gene is TRBJ2-3, the V gene TRBV5-6, with 11 bases fitting TRBD1. This CDR3 contains 16 residues. Germline CDR1 is SGHDT and CDR2 is YYEEEE. Trimming removed 0 bases from V and 3 bases from J; junction bases left unmatched: 3. CDR3 sequence: CASSLEGQGVTDTQYF. The CDR3 bases are TGTGCCAGCAGCTTGGAGGGACAGGGGGTGACAGATACGCAGTATTTT.

The V and J genes are TRBV6-1 and TRBJ2-7, with TRBD2 as a possible D gene (6 bases). This CDR3 contains 15 residues. V was trimmed by 2 bases and J by 1 base, leaving 12 bases between them. CDR1 and CDR2 (germline): MNHNS, SASEGT. CDR3: CASSESSEGSYEQYV. For the CDR3, the DNA is TGTGCCAGCAGTGAATCGTCGGAGGGGTCCTACGAGCAGTACGTC.